Below, one T cell receptor beta chain is given with its context. The antigen this receptor binds is unknown. No quality values exist for individual bases; no much larger clone is one base distant. In the germline V gene, CDR1 corresponds to KGHSH and CDR2 to LQKENI. From cysteine to phenylalanine, the CDR3 is 15 amino acids long. Only CDR3 DNA is held: 45 bases, read in frame from base 1. V is trimmed back by 3 bases and J by 3 bases, and the junction contains 5 bases that no gene match accounts for. Library preparation attached unique molecular identifiers to individual cDNA molecules for quantitative, reproducible TCR counting. The paper's processing steps were these. Samples had a median of around 92,000 TCRs, with a range from roughly 20,000 to 690,600. V, J and CDR3 annotation of the TCR reads was performed with the Decombinator software suite. For the PS versus PT1 abundance plots, all samples were subsampled to the same number of TCRs (28,000). Expanded TCRs were defined as absent before sensitization and observed at least eight times at the 2-week time point. TCRdb passed the public sequencing reads through fastp at Q25 and MiXCR, retaining productive beta sequences. Rows with a matching CDR3 protein are joined into one entry that keeps the most common DNA and genes. The V and J calls and clone size come from TCRdb's table, not from the authors' own analysis. The sample has more than 3,000 distinct CDR3 sequences on record, about half of them singletons. Jointly, the top ten make up around 9.9% of the sample.

The data belong to a study of human T cells and chemical hapten exposure (dated by TCRdb to 2020 to 2023). Turning to the overall study: The libraries were sequenced as a pool, and the TCR yield per sample differed mostly because of small variations in library volumes within the pool. In alopecia patients, the study followed how the peripheral blood TCR repertoire changed in vivo over primary and secondary sensitization to diphenylcyclopropenone (DPC), a hapten. Both TCR alpha and TCR beta chains were sequenced from each blood RNA sample. The paper's findings and limits, for the study overall: After repeated subsampling, the strength of the expansion versus patch-test correlation and the threshold at which it became significant changed. No change with DPC sensitization was found in the number of TCRs above 1 in 1000 frequency, and no evidence of global repertoire structure alterations was found.

Unfractionated whole blood was collected in Tempus Blood RNA tubes, and total RNA was extracted from that blood. This TCR was sampled from a human donor who had alopecia or was a healthy volunteer (not recorded which). Some clones in this sample may be carry-over from other donors' samples. This table probably holds off-target reads from a library built for another chain. This chain joins TRBV18 to TRBJ2-5; TRBD1 matches 9 bases in the middle. Sequencing used whole blood. The DNA is TGTGCCAGCTCACCCAACAGGGGGCGCGAAGAGACCCAGTACTTC. The translation is CASSPNRGREETQYF. Extended through the reference TRBV18 and TRBJ2-5 proteins, this CDR3 yields the full variable domain: NAGVMQNPRHLVRRRGQEARLRCSPMKGHSHVYWYRQLPEEGLKFMVYLQKENIIDESGMPKERFSAEFPKEGPSILRIQQVVRGDSAAYFCASSPNRGREETQYFGPGTRLLVL.